These T cell receptor beta chains were read from a single sample in a study of T cell repertoires in cytomegalovirus infection. TCRdb reanalysed the reads using MiXCR and keeps one entry per CDR3 protein. The top ten clones hold around an eighth of a sample with hundreds of thousands of distinct CDR3 sequences, about a third of them seen once. Their antigens remain unidentified. The specimen was cultured CD8+ T cells from PBMCs, collected from culture after CMV antigen stimulation. These receptors were obtained from a human donor in good health (CMV status not recorded). Some clones in this sample may be carry-over from other donors' samples. Each CDR3 is given with its conserved first and last residue. D genes are given only for firm matches. For some rows the clone size is stated as once, few or many, or as a class when expanded; others skip it.

v_call	j_call	d_call	clone_size	cdr3_nt	cdr3_aa
TRBV6-5	TRBJ1-2	.	few	TGTGCCAGCAGCCCGCTGCCACAGGGAGGAACACTTCTCTATGGCTACACCTTC	CASSPLPQGGTLLYGYTF
TRBV15	TRBJ1-3	TRBD1	.	TGTGCCACCAGCAGCCCGGGACAGGGGATCTCTGGAAACACCATATATTTT	CATSSPGQGISGNTIYF
TRBV28	TRBJ1-2	TRBD1	few	TGTGCCAGCAGTTTACCGGGACAGATCTCCTATGGCTACACCTTC	CASSLPGQISYGYTF
TRBV6-2/TRBV6-3	TRBJ1-2	.	few	TGTGCCAGCAGTTACGACCGGGACATAGACTATGGCTACACCTTC	CASSYDRDIDYGYTF
TRBV7-4	TRBJ2-1	TRBD2	.	TGTGCCAGCAGCTTAGCCCTAGCGGGGGGACTAACAAAATCCTACAATGAGCAGTTCTTC	CASSLALAGGLTKSYNEQFF
TRBV23-1	TRBJ2-7	.	.	TGCGCCAGCAGTCATCGCGCGGGACGGAGCTCCTACGAGCAGTACTTC	CASSHRAGRSSYEQYF
TRBV7-2	TRBJ1-5	.	many	TGTGCCAGCAGCTTGAACCCCGGACTAAATCAGCCCCAGCATTTT	CASSLNPGLNQPQHF
TRBV7-9	TRBJ2-3	.	.	TGTGCCAGCAGCTCGGGGGCCCCGGGGACAGATACGCAGTATTTT	CASSSGAPGTDTQYF
TRBV7-2	TRBJ2-7	.	many	TGTGCCAGCAGCTTACTCGGGGCCGGGATACAGGGCGGGTACGAGCAGTACTTC	CASSLLGAGIQGGYEQYF
TRBV27	TRBJ1-2	.	few	TGTGCCAGCAGTCAGGGCCATGGCTACACCTTC	CASSQGHGYTF